This is a list of T cell receptor beta chains from one sample in a study of T-cell reconstitution after alpha-beta-depleted transplantation in children. TCRdb re-analysed the PCR reads in MiXCR, keeping a single row per CDR3 protein. Among about 500,000 distinct CDR3 sequences listed, approximately 32% were seen once. The sequencing used PBMCs from the stem cell graft donor, collected from the stem cell graft. Receptor source: a human donor who donated a stem cell graft to a child with aplastic anemia. CDR3s include the opening cysteine and the closing phenylalanine or tryptophan. The D gene is left open where the match is weak. Size values are once, few and many counts, or a class for expanded clones, and some rows have none.

J gene,clone size,D gene,CDR3 length,V gene,CDR3 DNA,CDR3 protein
TRBJ1-2,few,.,10,TRBV20-1,TGCAGTGCTAATGGGGAAGGCTACACCTTC,CSANGEGYTF
TRBJ2-1,few,TRBD2,15,TRBV20-1,TGCAGTGCTAGAGGGACTAGCGGGAGTGGCGGTGAGCAGTTCTTC,CSARGTSGSGGEQFF
TRBJ2-7,.,.,15,TRBV11-2,TGTGCCAGCAGCTTAGTAGGCCAGTTTAACTACGAGCAGTACTTC,CASSLVGQFNYEQYF
TRBJ2-1,.,TRBD2,16,TRBV20-1,TGCAGTGCTAGAGATCCGCCTAGCGGTGGGGAGAATGAGCAGTTCTTC,CSARDPPSGGENEQFF
TRBJ1-5,.,.,12,TRBV30,TGTGCCTGGAGTCCGCGCAATCAGCCCCAGCATTTT,CAWSPRNQPQHF
TRBJ1-1,.,.,15,TRBV6-4,TGTGCCAGCAGACGAGCCCCGGACAGGAACACTGAAGCTTTCTTT,CASRRAPDRNTEAFF
TRBJ2-7,few,.,14,TRBV20-1,TGCAGTGCTAGAGATCAGGGTATTCTCTCCGAGCAGTACTTC,CSARDQGILSEQYF
TRBJ2-4,.,TRBD1,14,TRBV7-9,TGTGCCAGCAGCGCGCGTACAGGGGAGACCATTCAGTACTTC,CASSARTGETIQYF
TRBJ2-6,.,.,17,TRBV27,TGTGCCAGCAGTTTAGGCAGCCCCTACTCTGGGGCCAACGTCCTGACTTTC,CASSLGSPYSGANVLTF
TRBJ2-5,.,.,15,TRBV7-9,TGTGCCAGCAGCTCCGAGGAGTTCGGGGCAGAGACCCAGTACTTC,CASSSEEFGAETQYF
TRBJ2-1,.,.,12,TRBV7-9,TGTGCCAGCAGCTACCACTACAATGAGCAGTTCTTC,CASSYHYNEQFF
TRBJ1-5,.,TRBD1,16,TRBV11-1,TGTGCCAGCAGCTTGACAGGGGGCACTACCAATCAGCCCCAGCATTTT,CASSLTGGTTNQPQHF
TRBJ2-1,.,TRBD2,15,TRBV6-5,TGTGCCAGCAGTTACGCGGGAGGGTCCTACAATGAGCAGTTCTTC,CASSYAGGSYNEQFF
TRBJ2-3,.,.,15,TRBV9,TGTGCCAGCAGCGTAGCACCCATGGAGGGAGATACGCAGTATTTT,CASSVAPMEGDTQYF
TRBJ2-6,.,.,19,TRBV4-2,TGTGCCAGCTATTATTTCCAGTCGGCGTACTACTCTGGGGCCAACGTCCTGACTTTC,CASYYFQSAYYSGANVLTF
TRBJ2-3,few,.,15,TRBV12-3/TRBV12-4,TGTGCCAGCAGTTTCGCCGGGATACACACAGATACGCAGTATTTT,CASSFAGIHTDTQYF
TRBJ2-2,.,TRBD1,14,TRBV12-3/TRBV12-4,TGTGCCAGCAGGGGACAGGGGGACACCGGGGAGCTGTTTTTT,CASRGQGDTGELFF
TRBJ2-1,.,TRBD2,15,TRBV7-2,TGTGCCAGCAGCTTAGCCCTAGCGGGAGGCAATGAGCAGTTCTTC,CASSLALAGGNEQFF